Detailed here is one TCR beta chain. Its antigen remains unidentified. Per-nucleotide qualities are absent, and no much larger clonotype sits a single base away. In Seattle, one collaborating source enrolled patients while the infection was active and tracked those patients longitudinally over the course of disease. Each collaborating institution followed its own protocols to collect whole blood in K2EDTA tubes. For TCRbeta analysis, collaborators shipped samples as frozen whole blood, isolated PBMCs, or DNA extracted from either of those sample types. The data belong to a study of blood T cell repertoires in COVID-19 (dated by TCRdb to the early 2020s). Broadly, across the study: Samples covering the acute and convalescent phases of COVID-19 were provided by collaborators in the United States, Italy and Spain. Sample metadata almost always included a de-identified subject ID, COVID-19 status, age in years and sex. The samples were drawn from the first 160 participants of the ongoing ImmuneRACE study and from 1,254 subjects provided by 6 global collaborators. Where available, HLA class I and class II types were obtained from metadata supplied by the sample provider rather than from assay-based typing. The dataset comprised deeply sampled blood TCRbeta repertoires from subjects exposed to, actively infected with, or recovered from COVID-19. The repertoires were made available in a free public database intended to serve as a resource for research on the immune response to SARS-CoV-2. The prospective study material was composed of cDNA or gDNA derived from T cells, B-cell-depleted T cells, or PBMCs. General findings and caveats noted by the study authors: The amount of clinical and demographic metadata varied by source and participant and was provided uncurated.

The immunoSEQ Assay, a bias-controlled multiplex PCR, was used to amplify TCRbeta CDR3 regions from genomic DNA. As for the authors' bioinformatics: Within the assay, amplification of reference gene primers was used to estimate how many nucleated cells each sample contained. To quantify the absolute abundance of each unique TCRbeta CDR3 rearrangement, sequence reads were collapsed and filtered. For each sample, productive Simpson clonality was calculated as the square root of Simpson's diversity index across productive rearrangements. The immuneACCESS repertoire file appears here via TCRdb, limited to in-frame rearrangements. These files lack a portion of the clones; in checked studies, under half of the deficit traces to unresolved V genes, and the cause of the others is not known. D and trimming come from the DNA, and the V and J calls and clone size come from that table. The sample table records about 370,000 clones; roughly 90% of these occur just once. About 3% of the sample comes from the top ten.

For CDR1 and CDR2, the germline V gene (reference sequence) lists WNHNN and SYGVQD. The trim is 6 bases for V and 3 bases for J, with a gap of 11 bases between the germline ends. From cysteine to phenylalanine, the CDR3 is 13 amino acids long. The read is trimmed to its CDR3 DNA, 39 bases read in frame from base 1. The TCR sequence derives from a woman aged 30 to 39 with COVID-19, enrolled during active disease. The chain joins TRBV10-1 to TRBJ1-1; the best D guess is TRBD1, with 5 bases matching. The sequencing input was peripheral blood. The DNA sequence is TGCGCCAGCAGACCCGACAGTTACACTGAAGCTTTCTTT. This codes for CASRPDSYTEAFF.